The entry below describes one T cell receptor beta chain. The data were obtained in a study of control samples from healthy donors and cancer patients. Generated by immunoSEQ multiplex PCR, the TCRdb table keeps only in-frame clones and is missing some. The sample shows roughly 120,000 clones, roughly 95% of them seen only once. The specimen sequenced was blood. This sequence originates from a man aged 30 to 45 in good health.

Here the CDR3 DNA reads TGTGCCAGCAGCTCTAGAAGGGTCCCAGGAAACACCATATATTTT. Translating gives CASSSRRVPGNTIYF. The J gene is TRBJ1-3, the V gene TRBV5-6; D is uncertain. Germline assignment: CDR1 SGHDT and CDR2 YYEEEE. Trimming stripped 3 bases from V and 4 bases from J, with 14 bases between. The CDR3 runs 15 residues.